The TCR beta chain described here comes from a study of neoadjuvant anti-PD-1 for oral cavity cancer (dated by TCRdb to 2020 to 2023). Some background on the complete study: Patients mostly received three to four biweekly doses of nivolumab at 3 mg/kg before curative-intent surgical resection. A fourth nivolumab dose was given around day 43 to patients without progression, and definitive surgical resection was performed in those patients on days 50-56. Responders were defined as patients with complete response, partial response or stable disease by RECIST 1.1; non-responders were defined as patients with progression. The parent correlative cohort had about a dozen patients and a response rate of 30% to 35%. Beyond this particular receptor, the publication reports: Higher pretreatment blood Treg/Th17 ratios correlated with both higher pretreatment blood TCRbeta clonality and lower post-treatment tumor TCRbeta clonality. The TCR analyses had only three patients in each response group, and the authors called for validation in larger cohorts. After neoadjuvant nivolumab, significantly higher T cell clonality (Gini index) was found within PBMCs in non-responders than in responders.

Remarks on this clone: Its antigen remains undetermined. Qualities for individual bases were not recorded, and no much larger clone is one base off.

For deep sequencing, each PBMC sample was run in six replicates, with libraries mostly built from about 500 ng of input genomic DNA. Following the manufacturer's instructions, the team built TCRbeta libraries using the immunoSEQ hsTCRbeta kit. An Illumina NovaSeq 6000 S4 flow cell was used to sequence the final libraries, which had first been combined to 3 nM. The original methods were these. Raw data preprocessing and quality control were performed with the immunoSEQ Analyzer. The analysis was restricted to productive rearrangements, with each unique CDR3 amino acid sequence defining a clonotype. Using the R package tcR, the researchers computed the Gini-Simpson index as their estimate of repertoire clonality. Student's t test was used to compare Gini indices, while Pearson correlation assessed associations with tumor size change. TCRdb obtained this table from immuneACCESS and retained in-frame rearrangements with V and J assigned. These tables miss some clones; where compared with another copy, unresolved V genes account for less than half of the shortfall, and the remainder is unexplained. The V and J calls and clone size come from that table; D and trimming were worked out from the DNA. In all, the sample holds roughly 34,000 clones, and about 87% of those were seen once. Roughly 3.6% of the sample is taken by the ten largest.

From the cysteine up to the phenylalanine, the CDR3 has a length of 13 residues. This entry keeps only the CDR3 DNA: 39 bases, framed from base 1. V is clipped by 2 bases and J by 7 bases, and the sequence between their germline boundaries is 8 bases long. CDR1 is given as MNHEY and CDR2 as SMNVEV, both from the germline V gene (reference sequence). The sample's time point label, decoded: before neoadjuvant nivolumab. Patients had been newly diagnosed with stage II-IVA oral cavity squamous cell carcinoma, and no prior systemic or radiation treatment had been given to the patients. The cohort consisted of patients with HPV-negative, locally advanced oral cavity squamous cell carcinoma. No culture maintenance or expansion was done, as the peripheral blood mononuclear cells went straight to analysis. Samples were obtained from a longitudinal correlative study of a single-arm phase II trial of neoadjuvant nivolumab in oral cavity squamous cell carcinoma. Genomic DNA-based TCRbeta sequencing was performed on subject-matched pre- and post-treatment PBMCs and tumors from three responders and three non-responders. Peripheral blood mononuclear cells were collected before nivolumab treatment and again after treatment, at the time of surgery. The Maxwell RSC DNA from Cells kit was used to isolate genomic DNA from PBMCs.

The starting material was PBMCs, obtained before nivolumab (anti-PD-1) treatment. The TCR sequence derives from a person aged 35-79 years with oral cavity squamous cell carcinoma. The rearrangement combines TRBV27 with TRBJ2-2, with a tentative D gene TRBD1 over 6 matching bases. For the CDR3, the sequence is CASSLGGSGELFF. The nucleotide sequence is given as TGTGCCAGCAGTTTAGGGGGCAGCGGGGAGCTGTTTTTT.